This T cell receptor (beta chain) is drawn from a study of cytomegalovirus exposure and HLA in healthy donors (dated by TCRdb to between 2016 and 2019). Turning to the overall study: An earlier analysis of roughly 610 of the donors reported under 300 Gb of sequence data and approximately 120 million unique TCR beta sequences obtained from around 170 million T cells. An early release covering more than 500 HLA-typed donors comprised around 300 gigabases of sequencing data and 85 million or so unique TCR sequences. Of the roughly 400 genotyped donors, 81% fell in the genetic ancestry cluster associated with self-reported Caucasian donors. The study was designed to test whether signatures of past pathogen exposure could be identified by cataloging public T cell receptors. The study profiled the T cell repertoires of 550 to 700 subjects by immunosequencing and related them to cytomegalovirus serostatus. Along with the approximately 650-subject first cohort, a separate validation cohort of over a hundred different subjects was used. High-throughput TCR immunosequencing, statistical association of individual TCRs with disease status, and machine learning were combined to predict cytomegalovirus infection status. A later analysis re-examined previously published TCR beta repertoires from around 670 donors and added high-resolution HLA genotyping to investigate patterns of TCR occurrence. Rather than drawing on any new phenotypic data, the later analysis identified candidate immune exposures from TCR beta sequences and the way those sequences occurred across donors. To decide whether each TCR beta V gene segment behaved as functional or pseudogenic, an earlier analysis of nearly 600 of the donors relied on high-throughput TCR beta sequencing. Alongside the repertoire data, information on donor age, sex, ethnicity and CMV serostatus was compiled. Genome-wide SNP genotypes for about three fifths of the roughly 670 donors were used in a later genetic analysis, which treated that subset as a discovery cohort. Every repertoire in the discovery cohort had been generated on one and the same sequencing platform. Class I and class II HLA loci were covered by the typing at four-digit resolution. The number of typed donors differed by locus: about 620-640 for A, B, C, DRB1 and DQB1; some 540 for DQA1; some 610 for DPA1; and 400 to 480 for DPB1. Because of strong linkage in the cohort, 4 to 6 DR-DQ haplotypes were treated as single units for association and clustering. Among 300 to 500 genotyped donors of the cohort, an average of about 240,000 unique TCR beta nucleotide sequences was sequenced per donor, of which about 20% were non-productive.

The library was made by the immunoSEQ multiplex PCR assay. The multiplex PCR relied on a mix of 60 forward primers for TCR Vbeta segments and 13 reverse primers for TCR Jbeta segments. The CDR3 region of rearranged TCR beta genes was amplified from genomic DNA with a multiplex PCR assay. The amplified TCR beta libraries were sequenced on the Illumina HiSeq System as 87-base-pair reads. On the study's bioinformatics: A later analysis tallied approximately 87 million unique TCR beta chains across the 660 or so repertoires, and about 10 million of those chains were shared by two or more donors. Raw reads were error-corrected and collapsed into unique sequences by a nearest-neighbor algorithm in which closely related sequences were merged to remove PCR and sequencing errors. To assign V, D and J gene segments, CDR3 sequences were aligned to IMGT reference sequences. For a sequence to be retained, at least a six-nucleotide match to both a V gene segment and a J gene segment was required. Rearrangements were called productive when the CDR3 lacked stop codons and stayed in frame with V and J; all others were non-productive. Following IMGT convention, CDR3 was defined as the stretch from the second conserved V-encoded cysteine to the conserved J-encoded phenylalanine. The earlier analysis of 587 of the donors excluded sequences that lacked an unambiguous match to a single V gene segment. An earlier analysis of about 590 of the donors classified V segments as functional when productive rearrangements were above 56.7% and as segregating when the standard deviation between donors was above 5%. A statistical classification framework was built to diagnose cytomegalovirus status from the catalog of TCR beta chain sequences. In a later analysis, V and J genes were assigned by comparing TCR nucleotide sequences against IMGT/GENE-DB human TR gene sequences. The TCRdist pipeline was used in a later analysis to assign CDR3 sequences and most-parsimonious VDJ recombination scenarios. A later analysis defined each TCR beta chain by its CDR3 amino acid sequence plus V-gene family, and excluded reads lacking a unique V-gene family. In a later analysis, 450 to 600 highly shared, low-generation-probability nucleotide sequences were removed to address suspected cross-contamination and a sequencing artifact. For each public chain, a later analysis derived a clonal expansion index from normalized ranks of inferred template counts within each repertoire. Generation probabilities in a later analysis came from a VDJ recombination model fitted to out-of-frame rearrangements, and those results were checked against IGoR. Hypergeometric tests were used in a later analysis to score TCR-TCR, TCR-HLA and TCR-CMV co-occurrence, with a repertoire-size bias correction applied to the TCR pairs. False discovery rates were estimated in a later analysis by permuting HLA or CMV assignments 20 times. In a later analysis, co-occurring TCRs were grouped with DBSCAN, and TCRdist sequence similarity was added when clustering was performed within HLA-allele-positive subsets. Co-occurrence clustering excluded repertoires with fewer than 30,000 or more than 120,000 public chains, plus five with anomalous nucleotide sharing. Imported from immuneACCESS, the table was reduced by TCRdb to in-frame sequences with V and J called. These copies leave out some clones; in studies compared against another copy, an unresolved V gene accounts for under half, and the cause of the remainder is not known. The V and J calls and clone size are taken from that table; D and trimming were inferred from the DNA. This sample gives tens of thousands of clones in total; about 73% of them show up just once. The top ten hold 3.5% to 5.5% of the sample.

The germline V gene (reference sequence) provides CDR1 MNHEY and CDR2 SMNVEV. The CDR3 goes from the cysteine to the phenylalanine over 13 residues. The read is trimmed to its CDR3 DNA, 39 bases read in frame from base 1. V trim: 7 bases; J trim: 3 bases; unmatched bases: 4. The cohort comprised 550 to 700 healthy bone marrow donors. At the time of sampling, every cohort member was nominally healthy, though immune exposures that went unrecorded were likely present. The donor was CMV seronegative and belonged to the group of over 300 seronegative cohort members. Each donor provided a peripheral blood sample, and peripheral blood mononuclear cells were used for TCR beta sequencing. The Qiagen DNeasy Blood Extraction Kit was used to extract genomic DNA from the blood cell samples. The research as a whole found: Because HLA typing was unavailable for some donors at each locus, only the typed subset was used in association tests. Only TCR beta chains were sequenced in this cohort, and the absence of alpha or paired-chain data limited detectable features. In a later analysis, HLA-associated TCR beta chains were found to be more clonally expanded and to have lower generation probabilities than equally common non-associated chains. In a later analysis, TCR association rates were found to vary across HLA loci, with the most associated TCRs seen for DRB1 alleles and the fewest for HLA-C alleles. A later genetic analysis reported fewer N-insertions in productive TCRs among donors in an Asian-associated ancestry cluster than the roughly 720-donor mean. Most TCR sequences were observed very rarely across donors, whereas some public TCRs were present in many individuals. A cluster of highly shared sequence variants was judged likely to represent a technical artifact of the sequencing pipeline. Cytomegalovirus status was reported to be diagnosed by the classifier with high specificity and sensitivity in both the original and validation cohorts. At a false discovery rate of 0.05, a later analysis linked 16,951 TCR beta sequences to specific HLA alleles. Sequencing depth was assumed to be roughly uniform across donors in the presence/absence analyses, though that assumption may not hold. The authors suggested that the approach could potentially be generalized to other disease states and immunological phenotypes. The study listed 150 to 200 TCR beta chains as associated with cytomegalovirus. A few of the identified cytomegalovirus-associated TCR beta chains were confirmed in vitro to be specific for cytomegalovirus antigens. Several of the top co-occurrence clusters appeared to be linked to parvovirus B19, influenza, CMV and Epstein-Barr virus, according to a later analysis. Linkage disequilibrium might explain the correlated functional status among segregating V segments, but an unknown experimental factor could not be ruled out. A further reported finding was that TCR beta sequences accurately predicted the HLA-A and HLA-B alleles for most subjects in the first cohort. Some IMGT-functional V segments, including TRBV6-2 and TRBV6-3, could not be distinguished by the 87-base-pair reads and were therefore excluded. V-gene and J-gene trimming of TCR beta chains was associated with a missense DCLRE1C variant in a later genetic analysis, and the association was replicated in an independent cohort. CMV serostatus was the only immune exposure information available for the cohort. When HLA alleles, especially DR and DQ, strongly co-occurred, TCR associations were difficult to assign to individual alleles. The earlier analysis of fewer than 750 of the donors excluded some 15 rarely observed V segments, including chromosome 9 orphons, because counts were too low. In an earlier analysis of more than 450 of the donors, most TCR beta V segments were observed in productive rearrangements about 87% or about 30% of the time, broadly matching IMGT annotations. According to a later analysis, most CMV-associated TCR beta chains appeared to be HLA-restricted, and the HLA associations seemed to be driven largely by CMV exposure.

About this clone itself: Its antigen has not been determined. Per-base qualities were not stored, and no clone one base away is much larger.

The TCR comes from a man aged 40-49 years in good health and CMV-seronegative. Input material: PBMCs. The V and J segments used are TRBV27 and TRBJ2-7, with TRBD1 identical over 9 junction bases. Here is the DNA: TGTGCCAGCACGTGGGGACAGGGCTACGAGCAGTACTTC. Its translation is CASTWGQGYEQYF.